These 8 T cell receptor beta chains share one sample of origin, sequenced in a study of T cells in Graves' hyperthyroidism and ophthalmopathy. TCR beta CDR3 sequences were amplified from RNA transcripts. During a first-round RT-PCR of the TCR CDR3, the HTBI primer set was used. MiXCR, run by TCRdb on the multiplex PCR reads, gives a single entry per CDR3 protein. The sample comprises around 610,000 distinct CDR3 sequences, roughly 14% of which are singletons, and about 4.5% rests with the top ten. Sample: blood. Receptors originate from a woman aged 40-49 years with Graves' ophthalmopathy.

This clonotype appeared a few times. The V call is TRBV28, the J call TRBJ2-5, with a weak D call TRBD2 (5 bases). V shed 2 bases and J shed 3 bases, with 16 bases lying between them. This CDR3 is 16 amino acids long. CDR1 is MDHEN, CDR2 SYDVKM, per germline. CDR3 protein: CASSLPPGEIKETQYF. The CDR3 DNA is TGTGCCAGCAGTTTACCTCCCGGGGAGATAAAAGAGACCCAGTACTTC.

This clonotype has at least ten counts. The CDR3 DNA is TGTGCCAGCAGTCGATCAGGGGTTAGTGGCTACACCTTC. Protein: CASSRSGVSGYTF. This chain joins TRBV12-3 or TRBV12-4 and TRBJ1-2, with D maybe TRBD1 (6 bases). V was trimmed by 5 bases and J by 7 bases, leaving 14 bases between them. The CDR3 covers 13 residues.

This clonotype was detected a few times. This chain uses TRBV19 with TRBJ2-7; D could derive from TRBD1 or TRBD2 (5 bases each). V lost 8 bases and J 3 bases, leaving 17 bases between the germline ends. The CDR3 is 14 amino acids. CDR1 is LNHDA, CDR2 SQIVND, per germline (reference sequence). CDR3 region: CASWGSRPYYEQYF. CDR3 nucleotides: TGTGCCAGTTGGGGGTCTCGGCCCTACTACGAGCAGTACTTC. The entire variable domain, with the rest obtained from reference TRBV19 and TRBJ2-7, is as follows: DGGITQSPKYLFRKEGQNVTLSCEQNLNHDAMYWYRQDPGQGLRLIYYSQIVNDFQKGDIAEGYSVSREKKESFPLTVTSAQKNPTAFYLCASWGSRPYYEQYFGPGTRLTVT.

This clonotype was counted ten times or more. The chain carries TRBV6-1 and TRBJ1-6; 7 nucleotides align to TRBD1. The CDR3 contains 15 residues. J lost 5 bases, V lost 4 bases, and 5 bases had no gene match. Germline V CDR1 and CDR2: MNHNS, SASEGT. This CDR3 is CASSAGTDNNSPLHF. CDR3 DNA sequence: TGTGCCAGCAGTGCGGGGACAGATAATAATTCACCCCTCCACTTT.

This clonotype has ten or more counts. The chain joins TRBV5-1 to TRBJ1-1; D gene unclear. The V gene's germline CDR1 is SGHRS and CDR2 YFSETQ. Trimming shortened V by 6 bases and J by 8 bases, and 17 bases separated the two germline ends. The CDR3 length is 13 residues. CDR3 in amino acids: CASKEAASGEAFF. The CDR3 DNA reads as TGCGCCAGCAAGGAGGCCGCGTCAGGAGAAGCTTTCTTT.

This clonotype has ten or more counts. J is TRBJ2-2 and V is TRBV12-3 or TRBV12-4, with TRBD1 matching 8 bases. The length of the CDR3 is 13 residues. V dropped 4 bases and J dropped 6; count of bases not matched to a gene: 1. CDR3 loop: CASSWTGSGELFF. As DNA, the CDR3 is TGTGCCAGCAGTTGGACAGGGTCCGGGGAGCTGTTTTTT.

This clonotype occurred many times. The V gene is TRBV11-2, the J gene TRBJ2-7, with 11 bases aligning to TRBD2. Germline assignment: CDR1 SGHAT and CDR2 FQNNGV. The CDR3 length is 17 residues. V was pared by 1 base and J by 3 bases, with 8 bases of the junction left unmatched. CDR3 amino acids: CASSLVGTSGSIYEQYF. Written as DNA, the CDR3 is TGTGCCAGCAGCTTAGTCGGGACTAGCGGAAGCATCTACGAGCAGTACTTC. The variable domain in full, completed from reference TRBV11-2 and TRBJ2-7, reads EAGVAQSPRYKIIEKRQSVAFWCNPISGHATLYWYQQILGQGPKLLIQFQNNGVVDDSQLPKDRFSAERLKGVDSTLKIQPAKLEDSAVYLCASSLVGTSGSIYEQYFGPGTRLTVT.

This chain links TRBV6-1 with TRBJ1-5, with 7 bases identical to TRBD1. Germline lookup yields CDR1 MNHNS and CDR2 SASEGT. This CDR3 has 13 residues. V was clipped by 7 bases and J by 7 bases; unmatched bases: 7. The CDR3 sequence is CASISTGLQPQHF. The CDR3 region has the DNA TGTGCCAGCATCTCGACAGGGCTGCAGCCCCAGCATTTT.